Sequencing of this T cell receptor (beta chain) was carried out in a study of blood T cell repertoires in COVID-19. Generated by immunoSEQ multiplex PCR, the TCRdb table keeps only in-frame clones and is missing some. The table has some 130,000 clones, around three quarters seen once. Germline V gene lookup returns CDR1 SGHRS and CDR2 YFSETQ. Trimming stripped 4 bases from V and 5 bases from J, with 15 bases between. The CDR3 is 14 amino acids. The TCR was taken from a human donor in a cohort sampled during active COVID-19. Source material: peripheral blood. The V call is TRBV5-1, the J call TRBJ1-1, with a tentative D call TRBD1 (6 bases). CDR3 nucleotide sequence: TGCGCCAGCAGCCGAGTTACAGGGAATACTGAAGCTTTCTTT. It is translated as CASSRVTGNTEAFF.